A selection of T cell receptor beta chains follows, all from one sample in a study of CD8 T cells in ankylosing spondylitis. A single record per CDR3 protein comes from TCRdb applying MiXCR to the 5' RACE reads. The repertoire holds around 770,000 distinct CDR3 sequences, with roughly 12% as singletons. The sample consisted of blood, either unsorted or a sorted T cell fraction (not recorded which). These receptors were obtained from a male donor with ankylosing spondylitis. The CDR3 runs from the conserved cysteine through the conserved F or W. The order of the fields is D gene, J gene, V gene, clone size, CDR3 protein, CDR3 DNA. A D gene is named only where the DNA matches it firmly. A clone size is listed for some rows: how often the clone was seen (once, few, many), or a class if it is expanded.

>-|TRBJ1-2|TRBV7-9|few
CASSYGISYVGYTF
TGTGCCAGCAGCTATGGGATCTCCTATGTCGGCTACACCTTC
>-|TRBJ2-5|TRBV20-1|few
CRTTFGETQYF
TGCAGGACGACGTTTGGGGAGACCCAGTACTTC
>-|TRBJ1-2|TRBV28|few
CASSSTDRRGGYTF
TGTGCCAGCAGTTCCACCGATCGCAGGGGCGGCTACACCTTC
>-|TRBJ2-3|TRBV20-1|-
CSAGPRVNADTQYF
TGCAGTGCGGGGCCTAGGGTCAATGCAGATACGCAGTATTTT
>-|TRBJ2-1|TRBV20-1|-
CCARAMGDWGWNEQFF
TGCTGTGCTAGAGCCATGGGGGACTGGGGTTGGAATGAGCAGTTCTTC
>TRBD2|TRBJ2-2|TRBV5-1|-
CASVRGGETGELFF
TGCGCCAGCGTCCGCGGGGGGGAGACCGGGGAGCTGTTTTTT
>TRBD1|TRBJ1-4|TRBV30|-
CACPGQGSLALFF
TGTGCCTGCCCGGGACAGGGATCCCTTGCACTGTTTTTT
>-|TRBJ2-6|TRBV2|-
CASSEQGPGANVLTF
TGTGCCAGCAGTGAACAGGGCCCTGGGGCCAACGTCCTGACTTTC
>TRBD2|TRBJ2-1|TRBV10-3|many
CAISYSVAGGNEQFF
TGTGCCATCAGTTATAGCGTAGCGGGAGGGAATGAGCAGTTCTTC
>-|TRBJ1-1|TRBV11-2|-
CASSLNLARAMNTEAFF
TGTGCCAGCAGCTTAAATCTAGCCCGAGCCATGAACACTGAAGCTTTCTTT
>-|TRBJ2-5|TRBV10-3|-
CAISANQGSRLETQYF
TGTGCCATCAGTGCGAACCAGGGGTCTAGGCTAGAGACCCAGTACTTC
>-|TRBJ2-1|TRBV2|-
CASSEGQVGEQFF
TGTGCCAGCAGTGAAGGACAGGTTGGGGAGCAGTTCTTC
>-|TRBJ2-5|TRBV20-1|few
CSARARDLGLETQYF
TGCAGTGCGCGGGCCCGGGACCTTGGGCTGGAGACCCAGTACTTC
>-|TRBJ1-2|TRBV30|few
CAWGRGDYGYTF
TGTGCCTGGGGGAGAGGGGACTATGGCTACACCTTC
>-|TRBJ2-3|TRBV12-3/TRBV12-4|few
CASSWDGWGSTDTQYF
TGTGCCAGCAGTTGGGACGGATGGGGTAGCACAGATACGCAGTATTTT
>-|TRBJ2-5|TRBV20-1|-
CSEGHLQETQYF
TGCAGTGAAGGACACTTACAAGAGACCCAGTACTTC
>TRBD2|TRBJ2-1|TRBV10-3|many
CASRAGGAGVLHEQFF
TGTGCCTCCAGAGCCGGGGGAGCGGGAGTTCTTCATGAGCAGTTCTTC
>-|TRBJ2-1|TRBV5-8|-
CASSPNPSSYNEQFF
TGTGCCAGCAGCCCAAACCCGAGCTCCTACAATGAGCAGTTCTTC
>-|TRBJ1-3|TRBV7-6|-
CASSLSAGERRNTIYF
TGTGCCAGCAGCTTATCGGCAGGGGAAAGAAGAAACACCATATATTTT
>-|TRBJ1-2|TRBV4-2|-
CASSQDSSYGYTF
TGTGCCAGCAGCCAAGATAGCAGCTATGGCTACACCTTC
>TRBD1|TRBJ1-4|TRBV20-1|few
CSARERTGGNEKLFF
TGCAGTGCTAGAGAGAGGACAGGGGGTAATGAAAAACTGTTTTTT
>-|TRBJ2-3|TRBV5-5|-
CASSWTNEDTQYF
TGTGCCAGCAGCTGGACTAATGAGGATACGCAGTATTTT
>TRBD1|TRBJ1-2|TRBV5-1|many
CASSLFPGGRDGYTF
TGCGCCAGCAGCTTGTTCCCAGGGGGAAGGGACGGCTACACCTTC
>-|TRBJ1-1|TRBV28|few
CASSPGTSNPEAFF
TGTGCCAGCAGCCCCGGGACGTCAAACCCTGAAGCTTTCTTT
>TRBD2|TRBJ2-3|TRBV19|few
CATLPRAGDTDTQYF
TGTGCCACCCTCCCCAGGGCGGGGGACACAGATACGCAGTATTTT
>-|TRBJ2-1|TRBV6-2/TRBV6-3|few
CASSYWGDEQFF
TGTGCCAGCAGTTACTGGGGAGATGAGCAGTTCTTC
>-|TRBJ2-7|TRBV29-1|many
CSVDQGTHEQYF
TGCAGCGTTGACCAGGGTACCCACGAGCAGTACTTC
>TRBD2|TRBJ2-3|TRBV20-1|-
CSARERDMTGGAPDTQYF
TGCAGTGCTAGAGAGAGAGATATGACGGGGGGGGCCCCAGATACGCAGTATTTT
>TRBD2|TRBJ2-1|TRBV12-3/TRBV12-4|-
CASGRVPYNEQFF
TGTGCCAGCGGGAGGGTCCCCTACAATGAGCAGTTCTTC
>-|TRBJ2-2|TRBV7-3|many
CASSAWTPGELFF
TGTGCCAGCAGCGCCTGGACTCCGGGGGAGCTGTTTTTT
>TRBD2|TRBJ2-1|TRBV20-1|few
CSARLAGDAHYNEQFF
TGCAGTGCTAGACTAGCGGGGGACGCCCACTACAATGAGCAGTTCTTC
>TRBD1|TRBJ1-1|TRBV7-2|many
CASSFTGGSSEAFF
TGTGCCAGCAGCTTCACAGGGGGTAGCTCTGAAGCTTTCTTT
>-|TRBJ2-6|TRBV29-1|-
CSVEDRGYSGANVLTF
TGCAGCGTTGAAGATAGAGGGTACTCTGGGGCCAACGTCCTGACTTTC
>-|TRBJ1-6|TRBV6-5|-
CASSYGALDSPLHF
TGTGCCAGCAGTTACGGGGCACTAGATTCACCCCTCCACTTT
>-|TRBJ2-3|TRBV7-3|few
CASSLMDGDTQYF
TGTGCCAGCAGCTTAATGGACGGGGATACGCAGTATTTT
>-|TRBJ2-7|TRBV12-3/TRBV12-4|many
CASSLGGRVRYF
TGTGCCAGCAGCCTAGGAGGAAGGGTGAGGTACTTC
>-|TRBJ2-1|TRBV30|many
CAWGNLGENEQFF
TGTGCCTGGGGTAATTTAGGAGAGAATGAGCAGTTCTTC
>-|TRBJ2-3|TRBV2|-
CASSELGDTQYF
TGTGCCAGCAGTGAGCTAGGCGATACGCAGTATTTT
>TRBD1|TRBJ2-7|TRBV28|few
CASSLGGQIGNF
TGTGCCAGCAGTTTAGGGGGACAGATAGGCAACTTC
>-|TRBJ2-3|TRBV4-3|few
CASSRGPLDGSTDTQYF
TGCGCCAGCAGTAGAGGCCCGCTCGACGGAAGCACAGATACGCAGTATTTT
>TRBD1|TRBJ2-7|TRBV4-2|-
CASSQVTGNEQYF
TGTGCCAGCAGCCAAGTGACAGGGAACGAGCAGTACTTC
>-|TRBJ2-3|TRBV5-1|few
CASSSIGTSGDTQYF
TGCGCCAGCAGCTCTATAGGGACATCGGGAGATACGCAGTATTTT
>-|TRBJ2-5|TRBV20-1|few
CSAYRPGRGDGETQYF
TGCAGTGCTTATAGACCAGGACGGGGTGACGGAGAGACCCAGTACTTC
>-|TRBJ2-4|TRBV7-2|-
CASGTGGKNIQYF
TGTGCCAGCGGGACTGGGGGCAAAAACATTCAGTACTTC
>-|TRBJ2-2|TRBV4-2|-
CASSQENYPGAGELFF
TGTGCCAGCAGCCAAGAGAACTACCCGGGGGCCGGGGAGCTGTTTTTT
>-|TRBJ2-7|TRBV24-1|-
CATSDLDYEQYF
TGTGCCACCAGTGATTTAGACTACGAGCAGTACTTC
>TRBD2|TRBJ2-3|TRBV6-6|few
CASTRLGGDTQYF
TGTGCCAGCACTCGCCTGGGGGGGGATACGCAGTATTTT
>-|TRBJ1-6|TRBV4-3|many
CASSQDVAGLASPLHF
TGCGCCAGCAGCCAAGATGTGGCAGGGTTGGCTTCACCCCTCCACTTT